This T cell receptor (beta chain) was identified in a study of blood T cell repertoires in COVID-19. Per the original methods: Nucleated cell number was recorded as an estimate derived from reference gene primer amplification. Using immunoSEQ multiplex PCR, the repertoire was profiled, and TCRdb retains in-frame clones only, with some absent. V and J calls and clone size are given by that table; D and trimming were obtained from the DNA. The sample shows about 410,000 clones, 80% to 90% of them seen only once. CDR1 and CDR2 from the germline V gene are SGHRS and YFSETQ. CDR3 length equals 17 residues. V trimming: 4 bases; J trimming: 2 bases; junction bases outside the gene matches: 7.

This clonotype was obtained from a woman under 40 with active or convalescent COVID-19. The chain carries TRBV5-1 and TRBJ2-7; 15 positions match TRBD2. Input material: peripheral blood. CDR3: CASSRGLAGGLAYEQYF. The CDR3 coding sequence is TGCGCCAGCAGCCGGGGACTAGCGGGGGGCCTAGCCTACGAGCAGTACTTC.